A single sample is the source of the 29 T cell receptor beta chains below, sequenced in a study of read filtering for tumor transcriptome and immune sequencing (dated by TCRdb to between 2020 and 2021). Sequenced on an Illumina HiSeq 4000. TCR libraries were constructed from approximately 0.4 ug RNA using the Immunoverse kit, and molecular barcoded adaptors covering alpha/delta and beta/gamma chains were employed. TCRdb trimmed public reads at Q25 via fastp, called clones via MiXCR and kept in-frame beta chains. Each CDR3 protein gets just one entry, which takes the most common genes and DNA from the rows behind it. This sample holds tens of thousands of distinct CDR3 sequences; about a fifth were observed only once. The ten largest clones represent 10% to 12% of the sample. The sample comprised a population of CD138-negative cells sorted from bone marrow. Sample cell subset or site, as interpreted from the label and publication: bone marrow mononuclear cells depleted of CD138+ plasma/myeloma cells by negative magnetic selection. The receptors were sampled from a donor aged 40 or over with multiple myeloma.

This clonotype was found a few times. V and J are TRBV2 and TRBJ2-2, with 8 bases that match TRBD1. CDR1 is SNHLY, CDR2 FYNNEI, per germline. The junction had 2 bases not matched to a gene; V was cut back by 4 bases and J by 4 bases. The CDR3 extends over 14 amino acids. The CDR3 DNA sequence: TGTGCCAGCAGTGCCAGGGGGCGCACCGGGGAGCTGTTTTTT. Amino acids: CASSARGRTGELFF.

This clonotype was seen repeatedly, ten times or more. This CDR3 is CASSPGPGANYEQYF. The CDR3 DNA reads TGCGCCAGCAGCCCGGGCCCAGGGGCTAACTACGAGCAGTACTTC. The V gene is TRBV5-1, the J gene TRBJ2-7, with D perhaps matching TRBD1 (6 bases). The germline CDR1 and CDR2 sequences are SGHRS and YFSETQ. The length of the CDR3 is 15 residues. V was cut by 4 bases and J by 3 bases, with 17 bases left in between. The full variable domain, its missing parts supplied by reference TRBV5-1 and TRBJ2-7, is KAGVTQTPRYLIKTRGQQVTLSCSPISGHRSVSWYQQTPGQGLQFLFEYFSETQRNKGNFPGRFSGRQFSNSRSEMNVSTLELGDSALYLCASSPGPGANYEQYFGPGTRLTVT.

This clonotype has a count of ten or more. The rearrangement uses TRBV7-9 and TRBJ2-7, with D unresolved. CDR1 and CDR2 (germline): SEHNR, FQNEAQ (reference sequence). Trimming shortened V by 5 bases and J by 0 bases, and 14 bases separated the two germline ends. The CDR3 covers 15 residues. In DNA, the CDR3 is TGTGCCAGCAGCCCGCCTGGATACGGCTCCTACGAGCAGTACTTC. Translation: CASSPPGYGSYEQYF.

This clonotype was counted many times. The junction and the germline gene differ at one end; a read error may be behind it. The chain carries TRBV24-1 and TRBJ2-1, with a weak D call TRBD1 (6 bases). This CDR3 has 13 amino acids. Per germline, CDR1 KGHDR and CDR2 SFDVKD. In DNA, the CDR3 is TGTGCCACCAGTCCGACAGGCCTGCATGAGCAGTCCTTC. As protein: CATSPTGLHEQSF.

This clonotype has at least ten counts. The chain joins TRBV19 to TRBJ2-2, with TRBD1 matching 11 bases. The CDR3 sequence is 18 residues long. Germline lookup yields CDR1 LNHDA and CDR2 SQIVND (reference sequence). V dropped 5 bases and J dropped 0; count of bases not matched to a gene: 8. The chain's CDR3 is CASSEVGQGAPNTGELFF. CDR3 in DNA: TGTGCCAGTAGTGAGGTCGGACAGGGGGCGCCGAACACCGGGGAGCTGTTTTTT.

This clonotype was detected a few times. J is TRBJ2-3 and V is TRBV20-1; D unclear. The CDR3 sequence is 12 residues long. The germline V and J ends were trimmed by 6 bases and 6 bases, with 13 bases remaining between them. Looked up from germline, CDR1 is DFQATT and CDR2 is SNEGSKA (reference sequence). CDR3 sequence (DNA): TGCAGTGCAGCCAGCTATCTGGATACGCAGTATTTT. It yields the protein CSAASYLDTQYF.

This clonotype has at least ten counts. CDR3 in DNA: TGCGCCAGCAGCGGGAGCCGGGGGGACTACGAGCAGTACTTC. Its protein product is CASSGSRGDYEQYF. The genes are TRBV5-1 and TRBJ2-7; 7 bases line up with TRBD2. The CDR3 sequence is 14 residues long. Germline values: CDR1 SGHRS, CDR2 YFSETQ. Germline trimming cut 4 bases from V and 3 bases from J; bases unmatched to any gene: 7.

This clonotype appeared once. Written as DNA, the CDR3 is TGTGCCAGCTCGGGGGGCACCCGCCGCACAGATACGCAGTATTTT. It encodes CASSGGTRRTDTQYF. J is TRBJ2-3 and V is TRBV6-2 or TRBV6-3; maybe TRBD2 (7 bases). The V end lost 8 bases, the J end lost 1 base, and 16 bases lay between the germline ends. Germline V gives CDR1 MNHEY, CDR2 SVGEGT. The CDR3 consists of 15 residues.

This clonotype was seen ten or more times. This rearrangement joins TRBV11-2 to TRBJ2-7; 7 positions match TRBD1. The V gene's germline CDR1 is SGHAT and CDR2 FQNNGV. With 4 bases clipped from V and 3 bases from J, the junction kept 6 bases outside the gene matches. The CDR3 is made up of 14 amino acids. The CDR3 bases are TGTGCCAGCAGCTATCGGGACAGTTACTACGAGCAGTACTTC. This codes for CASSYRDSYYEQYF.

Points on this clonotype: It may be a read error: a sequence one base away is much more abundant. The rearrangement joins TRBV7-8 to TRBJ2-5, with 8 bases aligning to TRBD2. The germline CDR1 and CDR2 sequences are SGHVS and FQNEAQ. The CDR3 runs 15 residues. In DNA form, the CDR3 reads TGTGCCAGCAGCTTAGGGACTAGCCGCCAAGAGGCCCAGTACTTC. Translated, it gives CASSLGTSRQEAQYF.

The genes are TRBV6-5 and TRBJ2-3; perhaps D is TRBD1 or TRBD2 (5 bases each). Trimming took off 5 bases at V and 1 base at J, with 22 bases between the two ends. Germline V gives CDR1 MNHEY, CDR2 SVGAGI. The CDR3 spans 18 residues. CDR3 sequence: CASSKRGLKGPGTDTQYF. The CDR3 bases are TGTGCCAGCAGTAAACGAGGGTTGAAGGGACCCGGCACAGATACGCAGTATTTT.

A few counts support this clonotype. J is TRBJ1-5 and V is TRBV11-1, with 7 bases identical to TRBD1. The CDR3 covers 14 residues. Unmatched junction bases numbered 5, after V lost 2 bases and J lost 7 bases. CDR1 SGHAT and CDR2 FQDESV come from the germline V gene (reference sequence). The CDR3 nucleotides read TGTGCCAGCAGCTTATCGGCAGGGGGGCAGCCCCAGCATTTT. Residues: CASSLSAGGQPQHF.

The CDR3 loop is CASSQDLGSATNEKLFF. The CDR3, as DNA: TGCGCCAGCAGCCAAGATTTGGGCAGCGCAACTAATGAAAAACTGTTTTTT. The chain links TRBV4-1 to TRBJ1-4; D is ambiguous. There are 17 residues in the CDR3. The germline V gene has CDR1 MGHRA and CDR2 YSYEKL. Trimming stripped 0 bases from V and 0 bases from J, with 11 bases between.

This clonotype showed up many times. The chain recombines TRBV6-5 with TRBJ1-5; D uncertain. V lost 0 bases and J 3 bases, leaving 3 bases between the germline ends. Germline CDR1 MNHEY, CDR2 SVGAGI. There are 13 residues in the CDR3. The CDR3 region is CASSYSDNQPQHF. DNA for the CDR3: TGTGCCAGCAGTTACTCCGACAATCAGCCCCAGCATTTT.

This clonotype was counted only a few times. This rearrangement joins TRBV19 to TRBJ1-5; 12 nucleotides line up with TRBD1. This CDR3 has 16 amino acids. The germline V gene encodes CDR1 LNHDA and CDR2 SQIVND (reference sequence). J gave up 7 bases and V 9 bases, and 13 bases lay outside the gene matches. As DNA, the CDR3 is TGTGCCAGCTCAAATAGGGGGACAGGGGGCGGCCAGCCCCAGCATTTT. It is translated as CASSNRGTGGGQPQHF.

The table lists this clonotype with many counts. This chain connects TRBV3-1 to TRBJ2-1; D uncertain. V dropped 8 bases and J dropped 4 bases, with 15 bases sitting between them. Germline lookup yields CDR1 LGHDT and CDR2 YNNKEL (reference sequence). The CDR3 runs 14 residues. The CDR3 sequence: CASGLGHQYNEQFF. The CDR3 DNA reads TGTGCCAGCGGCCTTGGCCATCAGTACAATGAGCAGTTCTTC.

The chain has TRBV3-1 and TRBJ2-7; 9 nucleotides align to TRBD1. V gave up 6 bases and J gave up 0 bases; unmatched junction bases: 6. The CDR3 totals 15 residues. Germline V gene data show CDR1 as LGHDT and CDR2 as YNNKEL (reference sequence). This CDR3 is CASSLSGQGSYEQYF. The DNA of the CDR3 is TGTGCCAGCAGTCTATCGGGACAGGGCTCCTACGAGCAGTACTTC.

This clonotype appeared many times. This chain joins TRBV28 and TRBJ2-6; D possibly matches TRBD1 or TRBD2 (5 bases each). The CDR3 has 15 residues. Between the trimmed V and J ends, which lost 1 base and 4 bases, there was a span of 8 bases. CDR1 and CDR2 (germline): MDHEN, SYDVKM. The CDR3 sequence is CASSLFGAGANVLTF. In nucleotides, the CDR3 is TGTGCCAGCAGTTTATTCGGGGCCGGGGCCAACGTCCTGACTTTC.

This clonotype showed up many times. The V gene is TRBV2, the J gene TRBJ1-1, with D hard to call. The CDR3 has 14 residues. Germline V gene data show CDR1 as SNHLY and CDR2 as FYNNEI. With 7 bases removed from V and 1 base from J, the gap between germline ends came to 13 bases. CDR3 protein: CASTAVRGNTEAFF. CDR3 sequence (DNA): TGTGCCAGCACCGCGGTCCGGGGGAACACTGAAGCTTTCTTT. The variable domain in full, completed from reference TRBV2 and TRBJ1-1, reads EPEVTQTPSHQVTQMGQEVILRCVPISNHLYFYWYRQILGQKVEFLVSFYNNEISEKSEIFDDQFSVERPDGSNFTLKIRSTKLEDSAMYFCASTAVRGNTEAFFGQGTRLTVV.

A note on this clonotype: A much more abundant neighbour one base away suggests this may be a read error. CDR3 amino acids: CASSLELGKTQYF. The CDR3 DNA is TGTGCCAGCAGTTTAGAGTTGGGGAAGACCCAGTACTTC. This chain uses TRBV28 with TRBJ2-5; D is unclear. Trimming removed 2 bases at V and 6 bases at J, with 10 bases between. This CDR3 is built from 13 residues. Germline loops: CDR1 MDHEN, CDR2 SYDVKM.

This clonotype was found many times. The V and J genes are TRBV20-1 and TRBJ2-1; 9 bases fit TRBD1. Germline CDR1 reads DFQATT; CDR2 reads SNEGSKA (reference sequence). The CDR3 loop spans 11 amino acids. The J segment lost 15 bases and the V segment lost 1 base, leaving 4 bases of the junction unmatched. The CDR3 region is CSARAGTGPFF. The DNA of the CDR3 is TGCAGTGCTAGAGCTGGGACAGGGCCGTTCTTC.

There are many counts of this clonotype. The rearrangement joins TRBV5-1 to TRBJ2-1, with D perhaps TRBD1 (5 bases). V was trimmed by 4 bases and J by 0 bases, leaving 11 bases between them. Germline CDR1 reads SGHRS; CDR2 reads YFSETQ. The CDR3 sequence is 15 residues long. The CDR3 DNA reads TGCGCCAGCAGCCAAGGACACCCCTCCTACAATGAGCAGTTCTTC. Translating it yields CASSQGHPSYNEQFF.

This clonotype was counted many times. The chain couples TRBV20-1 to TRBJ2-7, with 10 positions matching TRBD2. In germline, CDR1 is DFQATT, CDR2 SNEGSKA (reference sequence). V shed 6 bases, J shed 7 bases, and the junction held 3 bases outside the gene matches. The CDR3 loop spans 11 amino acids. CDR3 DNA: TGCAGTGCAGCGGGGGGGCCTGAGCAGTACTTC. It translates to CSAAGGPEQYF.

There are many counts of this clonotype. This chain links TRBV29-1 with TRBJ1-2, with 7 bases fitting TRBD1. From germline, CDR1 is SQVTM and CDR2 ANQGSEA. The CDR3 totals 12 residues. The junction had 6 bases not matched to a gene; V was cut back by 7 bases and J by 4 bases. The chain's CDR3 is CSAADRAYGYTF. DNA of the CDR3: TGCAGCGCCGCCGACAGGGCCTATGGCTACACCTTC.

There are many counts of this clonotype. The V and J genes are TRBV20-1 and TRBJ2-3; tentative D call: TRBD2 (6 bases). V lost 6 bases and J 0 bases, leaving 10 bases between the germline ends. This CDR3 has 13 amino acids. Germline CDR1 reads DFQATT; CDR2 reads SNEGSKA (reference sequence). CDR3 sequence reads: CSAGTHSTDTQYF. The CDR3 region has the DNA TGCAGTGCCGGGACTCACAGCACAGATACGCAGTATTTT.

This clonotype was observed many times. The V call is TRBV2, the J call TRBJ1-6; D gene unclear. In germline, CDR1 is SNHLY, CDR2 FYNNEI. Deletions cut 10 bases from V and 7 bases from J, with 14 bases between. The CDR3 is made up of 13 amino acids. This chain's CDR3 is CATTGILNSPLHF. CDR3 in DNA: TGTGCCACCACCGGCATTCTCAATTCACCCCTCCACTTT.

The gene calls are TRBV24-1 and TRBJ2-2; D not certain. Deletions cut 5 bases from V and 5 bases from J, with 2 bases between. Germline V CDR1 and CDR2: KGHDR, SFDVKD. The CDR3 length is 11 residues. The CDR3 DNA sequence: TGTGCCACCAGTGGTACCGGGGAGCTGTTTTTT. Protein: CATSGTGELFF.

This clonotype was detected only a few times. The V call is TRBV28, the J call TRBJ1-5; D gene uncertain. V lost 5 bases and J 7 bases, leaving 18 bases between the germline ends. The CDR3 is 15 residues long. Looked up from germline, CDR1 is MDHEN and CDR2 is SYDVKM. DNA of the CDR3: TGTGCCAGCAGTGTAGAACGTGGAAGGCGGCAGCCCCAGCATTTT. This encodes CASSVERGRRQPQHF.

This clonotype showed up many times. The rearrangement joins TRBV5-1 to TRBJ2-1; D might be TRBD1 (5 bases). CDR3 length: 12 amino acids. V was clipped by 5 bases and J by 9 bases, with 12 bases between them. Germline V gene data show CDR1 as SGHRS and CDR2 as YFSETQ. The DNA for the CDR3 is TGCGCCAGCAGTTTCCAGGGTGCTGAGCAGTTCTTC. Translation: CASSFQGAEQFF.